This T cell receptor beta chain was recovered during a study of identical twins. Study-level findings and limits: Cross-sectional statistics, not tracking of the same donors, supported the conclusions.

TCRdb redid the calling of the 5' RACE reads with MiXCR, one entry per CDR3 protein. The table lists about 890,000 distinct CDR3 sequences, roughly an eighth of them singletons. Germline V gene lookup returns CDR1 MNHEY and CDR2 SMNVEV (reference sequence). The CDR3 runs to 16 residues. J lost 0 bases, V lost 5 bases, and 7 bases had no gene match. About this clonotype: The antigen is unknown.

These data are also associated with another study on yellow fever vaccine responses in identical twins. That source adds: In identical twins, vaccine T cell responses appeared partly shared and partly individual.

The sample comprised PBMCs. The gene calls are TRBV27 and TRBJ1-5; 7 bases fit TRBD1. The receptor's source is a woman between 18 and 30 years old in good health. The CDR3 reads CASSPDRAFSNQPQHF. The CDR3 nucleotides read TGTGCCAGCAGTCCCGACAGGGCTTTTAGCAATCAGCCCCAGCATTTT.